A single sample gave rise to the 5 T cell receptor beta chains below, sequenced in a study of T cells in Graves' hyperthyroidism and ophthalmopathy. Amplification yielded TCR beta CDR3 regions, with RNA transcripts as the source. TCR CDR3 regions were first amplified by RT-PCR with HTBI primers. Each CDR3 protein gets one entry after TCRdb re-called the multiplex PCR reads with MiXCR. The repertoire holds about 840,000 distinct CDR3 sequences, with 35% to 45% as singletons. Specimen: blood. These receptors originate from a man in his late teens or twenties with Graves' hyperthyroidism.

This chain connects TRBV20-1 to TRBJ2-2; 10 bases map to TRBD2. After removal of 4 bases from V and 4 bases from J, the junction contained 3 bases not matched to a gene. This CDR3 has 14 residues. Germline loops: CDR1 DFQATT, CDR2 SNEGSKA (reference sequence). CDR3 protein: CSAMSGGATGELFF. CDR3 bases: TGCAGTGCTATGAGCGGGGGGGCCACCGGGGAGCTGTTTTTT.

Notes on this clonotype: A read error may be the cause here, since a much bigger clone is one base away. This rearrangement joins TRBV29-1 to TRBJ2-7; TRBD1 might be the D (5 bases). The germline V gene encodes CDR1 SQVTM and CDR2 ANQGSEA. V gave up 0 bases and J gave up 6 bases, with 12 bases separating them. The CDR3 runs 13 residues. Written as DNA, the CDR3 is TGCAGCGTTGAAGATGGGGCGGTTGGCGAGCAGTACTTC. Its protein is CSVEDGAVGEQYF.

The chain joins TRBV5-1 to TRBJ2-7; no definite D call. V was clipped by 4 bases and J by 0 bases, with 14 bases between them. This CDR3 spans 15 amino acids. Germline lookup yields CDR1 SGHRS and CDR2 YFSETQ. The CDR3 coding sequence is TGCGCCAGCAGCCTGGAATGGTCCTCCTCCTACGAGCAGTACTTC. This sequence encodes CASSLEWSSSYEQYF.

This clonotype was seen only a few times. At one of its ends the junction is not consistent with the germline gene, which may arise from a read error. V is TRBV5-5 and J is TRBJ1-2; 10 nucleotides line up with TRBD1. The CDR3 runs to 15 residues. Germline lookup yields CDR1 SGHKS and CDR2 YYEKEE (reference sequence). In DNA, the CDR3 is TGTGCCAGCAGCCGGCCGGGACAGGGGAACTCTGGCTACACCTTC. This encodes CASSRPGQGNSGYTF. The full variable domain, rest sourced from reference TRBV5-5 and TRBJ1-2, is DAGVTQSPTHLIKTRGQQVTLRCSPISGHKSVSWYQQVLGQGPQFIFQYYEKEERGRGNFPDRFSARQFPNYSSELNVNALLLGDSALYLCASSRPGQGNSGYTFGSGTRLTVV.

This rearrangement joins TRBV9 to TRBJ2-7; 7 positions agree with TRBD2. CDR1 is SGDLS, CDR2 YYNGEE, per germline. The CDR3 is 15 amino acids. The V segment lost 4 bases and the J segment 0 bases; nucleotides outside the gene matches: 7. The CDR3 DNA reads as TGTGCCAGCAGCCTAGGACTAGTAGGCTCCTACGAGCAGTACTTC. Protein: CASSLGLVGSYEQYF.